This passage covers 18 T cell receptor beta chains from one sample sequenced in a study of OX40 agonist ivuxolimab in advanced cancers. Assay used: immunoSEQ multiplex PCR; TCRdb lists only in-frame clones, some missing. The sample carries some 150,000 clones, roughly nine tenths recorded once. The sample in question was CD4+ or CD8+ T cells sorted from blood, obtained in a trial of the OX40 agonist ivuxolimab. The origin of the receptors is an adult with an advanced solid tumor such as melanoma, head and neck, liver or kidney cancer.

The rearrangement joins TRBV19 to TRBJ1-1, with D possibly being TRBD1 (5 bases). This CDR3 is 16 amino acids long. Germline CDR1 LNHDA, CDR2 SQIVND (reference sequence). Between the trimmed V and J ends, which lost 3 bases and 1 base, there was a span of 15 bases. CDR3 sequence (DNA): TGTGCCAGTAGTATCCCCCGAGGGACTTCGAACACTGAAGCTTTCTTT. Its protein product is CASSIPRGTSNTEAFF.

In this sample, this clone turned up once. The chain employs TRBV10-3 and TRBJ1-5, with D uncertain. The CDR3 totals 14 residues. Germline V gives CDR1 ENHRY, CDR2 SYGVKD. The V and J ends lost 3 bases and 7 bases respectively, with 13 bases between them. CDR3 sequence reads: CAISESMWEQPQHF. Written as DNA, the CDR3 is TGTGCCATCAGTGAAAGTATGTGGGAACAGCCCCAGCATTTT.

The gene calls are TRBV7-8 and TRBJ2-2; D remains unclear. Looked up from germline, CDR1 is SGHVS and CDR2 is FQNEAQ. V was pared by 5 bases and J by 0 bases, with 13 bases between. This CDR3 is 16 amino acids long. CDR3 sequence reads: CASSPTGRPNTGELFF. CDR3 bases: TGTGCCAGCAGCCCGACCGGCAGACCGAACACCGGGGAGCTGTTTTTT.

CDR3 sequence reads: CASSPGQGATENYGYTF. DNA for the CDR3: TGTGCCAGCAGTCCGGGACAGGGGGCGACTGAAAACTATGGCTACACCTTC. This rearrangement joins TRBV28 to TRBJ1-2; 12 bases are shared with TRBD1. V shed 5 bases and J 2 bases; nucleotides not matched to a gene: 9. Germline V gene lookup returns CDR1 MDHEN and CDR2 SYDVKM. This CDR3 contains 17 residues.

The CDR3 coding sequence is TGTGCCAGCACTAATAGCGGGGACTCCCTGGATGAGCAGTACTTC. Residues: CASTNSGDSLDEQYF. The rearrangement joins TRBV7-2 to TRBJ2-7; 8 bases line up with TRBD2. Germline V gives CDR1 SGHTA, CDR2 FQGNSA. After removal of 7 bases from V and 7 bases from J, the junction contained 15 bases not matched to a gene. This CDR3 is 15 amino acids long.

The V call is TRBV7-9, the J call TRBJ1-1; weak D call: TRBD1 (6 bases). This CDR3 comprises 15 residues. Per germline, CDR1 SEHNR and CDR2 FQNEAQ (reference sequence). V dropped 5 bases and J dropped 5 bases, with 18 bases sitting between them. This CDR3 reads CASSPEGGRGTEAFF. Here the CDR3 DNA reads TGTGCCAGCAGCCCCGAGGGGGGTCGAGGTACTGAAGCTTTCTTT. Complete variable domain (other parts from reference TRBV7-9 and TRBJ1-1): DTGVSQNPRHKITKRGQNVTFRCDPISEHNRLYWYRQTLGQGPEFLTYFQNEAQLEKSRLLSDRFSAERPKGSFSTLEIQRTEQGDSAMYLCASSPEGGRGTEAFFGQGTRLTVV.

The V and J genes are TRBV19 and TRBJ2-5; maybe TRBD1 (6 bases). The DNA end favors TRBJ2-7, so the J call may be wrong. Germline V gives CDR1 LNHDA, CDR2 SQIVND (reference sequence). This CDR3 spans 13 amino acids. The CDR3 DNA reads TGTGCCAGTAGTACCGGACAGAACTACGAGCAGTACTTC. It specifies CASSTGQNYEQYF.

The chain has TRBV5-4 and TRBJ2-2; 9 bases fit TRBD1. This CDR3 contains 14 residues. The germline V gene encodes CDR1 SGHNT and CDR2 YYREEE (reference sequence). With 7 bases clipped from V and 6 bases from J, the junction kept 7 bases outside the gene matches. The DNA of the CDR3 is TGTGCCAGCTATACAGGGGGCTTCTCCGGGGAGCTGTTTTTT. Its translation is CASYTGGFSGELFF. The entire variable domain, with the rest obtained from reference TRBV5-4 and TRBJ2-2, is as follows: ETGVTQSPTHLIKTRGQQVTLRCSSQSGHNTVSWYQQALGQGPQFIFQYYREEENGRGNFPPRFSGLQFPNYSSELNVNALELDDSALYLCASYTGGFSGELFFGEGSRLTVL.

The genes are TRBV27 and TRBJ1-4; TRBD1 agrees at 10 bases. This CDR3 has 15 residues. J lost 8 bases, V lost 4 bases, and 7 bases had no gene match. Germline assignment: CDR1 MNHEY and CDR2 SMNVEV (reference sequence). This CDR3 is CASSSRTGGGEKLFF. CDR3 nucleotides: TGTGCCAGCAGTTCAAGGACAGGGGGTGGAGAAAAACTGTTTTTT.

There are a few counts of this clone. This chain's CDR3 is CASSLALGDSYGYTF. CDR3 nucleotides: TGTGCCAGCAGCTTGGCCTTAGGGGACAGCTATGGCTACACCTTC. This chain joins TRBV5-4 and TRBJ1-2; TRBD1 aligns across 7 bases. The CDR3 is made up of 15 amino acids. Per germline, CDR1 SGHNT and CDR2 YYREEE (reference sequence). V was clipped by 0 bases and J by 4 bases; unmatched bases: 6.

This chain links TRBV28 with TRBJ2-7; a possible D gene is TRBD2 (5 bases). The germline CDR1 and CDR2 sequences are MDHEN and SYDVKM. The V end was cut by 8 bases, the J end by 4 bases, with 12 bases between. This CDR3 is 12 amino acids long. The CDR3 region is CASSREAYEQYF. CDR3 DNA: TGTGCCAGCTCGAGGGAAGCTTACGAGCAGTACTTC.

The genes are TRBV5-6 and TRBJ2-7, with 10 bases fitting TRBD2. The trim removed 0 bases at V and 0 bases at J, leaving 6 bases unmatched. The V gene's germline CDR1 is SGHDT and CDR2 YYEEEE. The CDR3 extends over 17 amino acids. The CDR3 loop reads CASSLAIGTSDSYEQYF. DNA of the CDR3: TGTGCCAGCAGCTTGGCCATTGGGACTAGCGACTCCTACGAGCAGTACTTC.

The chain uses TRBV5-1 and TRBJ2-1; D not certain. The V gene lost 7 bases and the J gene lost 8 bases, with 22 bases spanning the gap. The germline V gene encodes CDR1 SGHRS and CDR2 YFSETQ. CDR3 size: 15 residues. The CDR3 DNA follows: TGCGCCAGCTACGTTGATACCTCTCAGTCGGATGAGCAGTTCTTC. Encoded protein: CASYVDTSQSDEQFF.

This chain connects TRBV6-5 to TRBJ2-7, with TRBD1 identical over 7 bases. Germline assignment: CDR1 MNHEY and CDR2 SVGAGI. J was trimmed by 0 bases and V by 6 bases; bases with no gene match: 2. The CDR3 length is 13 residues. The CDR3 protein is CASRRDSSYEQYF. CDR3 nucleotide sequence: TGTGCCAGCAGAAGGGACAGCTCCTACGAGCAGTACTTC.

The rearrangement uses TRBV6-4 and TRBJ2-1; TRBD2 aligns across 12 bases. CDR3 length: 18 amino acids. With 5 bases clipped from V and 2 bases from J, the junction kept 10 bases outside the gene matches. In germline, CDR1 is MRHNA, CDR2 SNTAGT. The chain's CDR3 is CASSLAGGPGTPYNEQFF. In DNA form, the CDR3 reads TGTGCCAGCAGTCTAGCGGGAGGGCCCGGTACCCCCTACAATGAGCAGTTCTTC.

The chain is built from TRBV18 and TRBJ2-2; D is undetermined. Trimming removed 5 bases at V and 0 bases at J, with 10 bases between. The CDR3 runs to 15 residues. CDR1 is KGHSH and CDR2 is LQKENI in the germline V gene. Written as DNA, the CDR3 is TGTGCCAGCTCAACCGACCGCACGAACACCGGGGAGCTGTTTTTT. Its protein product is CASSTDRTNTGELFF.

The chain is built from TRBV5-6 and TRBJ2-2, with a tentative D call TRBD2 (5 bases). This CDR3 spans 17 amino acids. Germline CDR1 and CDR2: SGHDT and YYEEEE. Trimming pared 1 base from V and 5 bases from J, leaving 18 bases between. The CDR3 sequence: CASSLFRLEDTTGELFF. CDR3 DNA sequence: TGTGCCAGCAGCTTGTTTAGGCTGGAGGATACGACCGGGGAGCTGTTTTTT.

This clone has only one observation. The CDR3, as DNA: TGCGCCAGCAGCCATATCCGGGCCAGCGGGATACCAGATACGCAGTATTTT. Amino acid sequence: CASSHIRASGIPDTQYF. This chain uses TRBV4-3 with TRBJ2-3; 7 bases match TRBD2. The germline V gene has CDR1 LGHNA and CDR2 YSLEER. The CDR3 spans 17 residues. The trim removed 3 bases at V and 4 bases at J, leaving 13 bases unmatched.